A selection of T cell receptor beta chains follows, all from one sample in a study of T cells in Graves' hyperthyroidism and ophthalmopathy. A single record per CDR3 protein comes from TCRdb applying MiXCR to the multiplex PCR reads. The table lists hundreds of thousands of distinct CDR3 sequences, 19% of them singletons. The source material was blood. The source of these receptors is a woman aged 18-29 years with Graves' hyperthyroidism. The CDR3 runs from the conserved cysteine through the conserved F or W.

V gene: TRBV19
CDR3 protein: CASSTGRDSAGKYF

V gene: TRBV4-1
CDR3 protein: CASSQDWRSYEQYF

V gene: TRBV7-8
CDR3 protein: CASSTDRGQSANTEAFF

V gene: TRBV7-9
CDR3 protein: CASSLGAGLNTEAFF

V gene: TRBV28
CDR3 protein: CASSETTGHYGYTF

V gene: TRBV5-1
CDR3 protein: CASSLGRGATEAFF

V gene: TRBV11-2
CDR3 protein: CASPNDGELFF

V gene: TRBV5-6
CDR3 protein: CASSLDVRQETQYF

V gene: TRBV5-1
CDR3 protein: CASSVGINQPQHF

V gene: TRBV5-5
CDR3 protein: CASSTHLTENYGYTF

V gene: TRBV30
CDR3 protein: CAWSLKSNQPQHF

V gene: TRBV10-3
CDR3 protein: CAISVAQGPSNYGYTF

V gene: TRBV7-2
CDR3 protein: CASRRTFDYGYTF

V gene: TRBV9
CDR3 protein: CASSSTFHRVLHEQYF

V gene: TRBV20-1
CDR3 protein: CSARAGGDGELFF

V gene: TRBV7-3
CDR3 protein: CASSLAGGALETQYF

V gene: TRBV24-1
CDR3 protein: CATSDFREGANTGELFF

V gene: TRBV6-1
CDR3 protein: CASSGRAKTGELFF

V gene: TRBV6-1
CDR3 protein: CASKGPRGTEAFF